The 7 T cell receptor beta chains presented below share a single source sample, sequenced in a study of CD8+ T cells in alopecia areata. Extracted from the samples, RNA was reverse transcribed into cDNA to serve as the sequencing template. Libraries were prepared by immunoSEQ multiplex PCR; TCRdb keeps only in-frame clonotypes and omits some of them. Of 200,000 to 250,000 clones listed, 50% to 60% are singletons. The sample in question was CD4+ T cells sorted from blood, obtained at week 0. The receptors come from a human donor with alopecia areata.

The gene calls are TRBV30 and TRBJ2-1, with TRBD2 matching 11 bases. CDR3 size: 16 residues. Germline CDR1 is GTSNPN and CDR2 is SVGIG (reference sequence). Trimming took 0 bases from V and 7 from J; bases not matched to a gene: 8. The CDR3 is CAWSVNPGLAVNEQFF. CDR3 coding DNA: TGTGCCTGGAGTGTGAATCCGGGACTAGCGGTAAATGAGCAGTTCTTC.

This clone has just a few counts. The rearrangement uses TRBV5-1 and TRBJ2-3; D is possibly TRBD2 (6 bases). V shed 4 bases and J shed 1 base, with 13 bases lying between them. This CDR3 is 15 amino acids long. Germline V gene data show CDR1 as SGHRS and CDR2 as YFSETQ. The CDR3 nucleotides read TGCGCCAGCAGCCCCTCGGGAGTTGGCACAGATACGCAGTATTTT. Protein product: CASSPSGVGTDTQYF.

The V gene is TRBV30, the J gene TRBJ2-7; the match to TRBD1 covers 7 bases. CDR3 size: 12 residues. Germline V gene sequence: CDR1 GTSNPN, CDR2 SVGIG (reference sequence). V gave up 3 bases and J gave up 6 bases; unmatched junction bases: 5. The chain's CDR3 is CAWSRTGPEQYF. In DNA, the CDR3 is TGTGCCTGGAGCAGGACAGGCCCCGAGCAGTACTTC.

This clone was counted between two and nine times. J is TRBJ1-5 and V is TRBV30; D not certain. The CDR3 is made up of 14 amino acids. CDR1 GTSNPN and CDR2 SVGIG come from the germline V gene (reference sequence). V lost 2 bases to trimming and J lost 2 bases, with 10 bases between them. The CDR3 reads CAWSRQLGNQPQHF. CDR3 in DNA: TGTGCCTGGAGTAGGCAGCTGGGCAATCAGCCCCAGCATTTT.

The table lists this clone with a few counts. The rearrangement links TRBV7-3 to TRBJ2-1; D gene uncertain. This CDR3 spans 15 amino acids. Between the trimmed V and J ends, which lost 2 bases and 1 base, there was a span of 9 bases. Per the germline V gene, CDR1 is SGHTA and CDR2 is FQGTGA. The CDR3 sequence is CASSLDFGSYNEQFF. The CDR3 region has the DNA TGTGCCAGCAGCTTAGACTTCGGGTCCTACAATGAGCAGTTCTTC.

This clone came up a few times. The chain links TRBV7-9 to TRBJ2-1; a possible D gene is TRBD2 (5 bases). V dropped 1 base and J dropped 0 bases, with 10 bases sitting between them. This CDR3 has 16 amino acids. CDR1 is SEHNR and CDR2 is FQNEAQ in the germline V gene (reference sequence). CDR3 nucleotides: TGTGCCAGCAGCTTAGTTGGCGGAGGCTCCTACAATGAGCAGTTCTTC. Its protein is CASSLVGGGSYNEQFF.

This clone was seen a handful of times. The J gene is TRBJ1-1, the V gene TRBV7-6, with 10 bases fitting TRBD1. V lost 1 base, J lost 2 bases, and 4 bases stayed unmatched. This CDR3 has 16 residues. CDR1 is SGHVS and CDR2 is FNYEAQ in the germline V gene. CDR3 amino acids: CASSLVTGGSNTEAFF. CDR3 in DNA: TGTGCCAGCAGCTTAGTGACAGGGGGCAGTAACACTGAAGCTTTCTTT. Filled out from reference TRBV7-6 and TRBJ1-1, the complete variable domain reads GAGVSQSPRYKVTKRGQDVALRCDPISGHVSLYWYRQALGQGPEFLTYFNYEAQQDKSGLPNDRFSAERPEGSISTLTIQRTEQRDSAMYRCASSLVTGGSNTEAFFGQGTRLTVV.